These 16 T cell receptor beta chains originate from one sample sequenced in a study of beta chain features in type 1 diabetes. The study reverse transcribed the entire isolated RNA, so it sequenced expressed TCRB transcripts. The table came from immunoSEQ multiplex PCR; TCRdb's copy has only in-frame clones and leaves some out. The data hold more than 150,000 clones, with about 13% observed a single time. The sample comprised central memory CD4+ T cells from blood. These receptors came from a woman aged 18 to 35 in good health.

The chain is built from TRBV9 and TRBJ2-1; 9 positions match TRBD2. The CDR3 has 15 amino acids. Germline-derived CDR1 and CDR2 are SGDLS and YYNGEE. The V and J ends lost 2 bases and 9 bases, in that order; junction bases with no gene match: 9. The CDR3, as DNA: TGTGCCAGCAGCGTCCGCTCTAATAGCGGGAGTGAGCAGTTCTTC. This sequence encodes CASSVRSNSGSEQFF.

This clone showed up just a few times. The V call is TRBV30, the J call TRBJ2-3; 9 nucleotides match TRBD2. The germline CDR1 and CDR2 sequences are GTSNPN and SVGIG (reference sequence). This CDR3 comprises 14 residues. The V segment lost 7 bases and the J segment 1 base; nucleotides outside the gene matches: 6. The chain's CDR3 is CASPTSGGTDTQYF. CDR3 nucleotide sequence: TGTGCCTCTCCGACTAGCGGAGGCACAGATACGCAGTATTTT.

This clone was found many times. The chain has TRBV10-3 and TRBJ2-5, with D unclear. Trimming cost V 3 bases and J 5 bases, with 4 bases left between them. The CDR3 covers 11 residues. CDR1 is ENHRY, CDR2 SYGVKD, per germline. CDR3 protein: CAISDGETQYF. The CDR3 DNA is TGTGCCATCAGTGACGGGGAGACCCAGTACTTC.

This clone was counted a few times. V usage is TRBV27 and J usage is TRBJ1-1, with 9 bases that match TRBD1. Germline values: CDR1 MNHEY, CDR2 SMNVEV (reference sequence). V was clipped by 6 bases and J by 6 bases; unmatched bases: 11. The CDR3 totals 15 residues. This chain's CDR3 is CASRSEQGATAEAFF. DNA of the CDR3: TGTGCCAGCAGGTCAGAACAGGGGGCAACAGCTGAAGCTTTCTTT.

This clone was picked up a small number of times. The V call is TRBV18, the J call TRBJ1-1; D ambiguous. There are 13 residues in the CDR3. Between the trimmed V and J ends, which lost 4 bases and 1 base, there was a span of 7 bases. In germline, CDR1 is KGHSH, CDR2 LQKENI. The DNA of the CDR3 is TGTGCCAGCTCACTCGCGGGGAACACTGAAGCTTTCTTT. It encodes CASSLAGNTEAFF.

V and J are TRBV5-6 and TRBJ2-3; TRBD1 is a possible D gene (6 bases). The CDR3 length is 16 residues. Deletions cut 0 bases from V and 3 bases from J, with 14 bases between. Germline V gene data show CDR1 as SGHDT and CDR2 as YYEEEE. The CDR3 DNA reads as TGTGCCAGCAGCTTGGGGGGCCTAAGGGGGACAGATACGCAGTATTTT. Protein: CASSLGGLRGTDTQYF.

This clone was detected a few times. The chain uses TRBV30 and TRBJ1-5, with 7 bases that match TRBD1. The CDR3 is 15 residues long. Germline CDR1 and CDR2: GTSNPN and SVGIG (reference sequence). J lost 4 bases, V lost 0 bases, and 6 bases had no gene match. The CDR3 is CAWSVSSRGNQPQHF. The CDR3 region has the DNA TGTGCCTGGAGTGTAAGTAGCAGGGGGAATCAGCCCCAGCATTTT. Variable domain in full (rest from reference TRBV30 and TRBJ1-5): SQTIHQWPATLVQPVGSPLSLECTVEGTSNPNLYWYRQAAGRGLQLLFYSVGIGQISSEVPQNLSASRPQDRQFILSSKKLLLSDSGFYLCAWSVSSRGNQPQHFGDGTRLSIL.

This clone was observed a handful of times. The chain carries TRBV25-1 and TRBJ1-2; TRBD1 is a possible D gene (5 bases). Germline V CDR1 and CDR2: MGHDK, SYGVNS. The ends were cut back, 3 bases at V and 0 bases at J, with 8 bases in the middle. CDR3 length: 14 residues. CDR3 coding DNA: TGTGCCAGCAGTGAGGGGACTACTAACTATGGCTACACCTTC. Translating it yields CASSEGTTNYGYTF.

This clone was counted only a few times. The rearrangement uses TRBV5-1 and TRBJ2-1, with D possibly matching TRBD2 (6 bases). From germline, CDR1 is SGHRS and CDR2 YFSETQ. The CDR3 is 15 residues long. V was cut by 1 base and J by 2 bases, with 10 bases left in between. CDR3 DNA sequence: TGCGCCAGCAGCTTGCGCGGGACCGCCTACAATGAGCAGTTCTTC. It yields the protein CASSLRGTAYNEQFF.

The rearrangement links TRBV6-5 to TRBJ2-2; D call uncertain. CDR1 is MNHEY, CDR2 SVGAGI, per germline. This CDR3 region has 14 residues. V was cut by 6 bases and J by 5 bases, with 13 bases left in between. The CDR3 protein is CASSFQVKTGELFF. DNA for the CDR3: TGTGCCAGCAGCTTCCAGGTTAAAACCGGGGAGCTGTTTTTT.

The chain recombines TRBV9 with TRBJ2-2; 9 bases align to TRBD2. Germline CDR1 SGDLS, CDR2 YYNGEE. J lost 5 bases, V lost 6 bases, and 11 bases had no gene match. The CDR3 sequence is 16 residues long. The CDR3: CASKGWDLAGTGELFF. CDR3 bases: TGTGCCAGCAAAGGCTGGGATCTAGCGGGGACCGGGGAGCTGTTTTTT.

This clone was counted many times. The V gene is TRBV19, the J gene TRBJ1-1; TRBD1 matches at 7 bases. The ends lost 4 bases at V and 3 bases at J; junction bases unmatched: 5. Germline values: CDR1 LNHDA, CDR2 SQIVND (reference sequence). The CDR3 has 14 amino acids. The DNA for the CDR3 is TGTGCCAGTAGTACCGGGACAGACTACACTGAAGCTTTCTTT. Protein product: CASSTGTDYTEAFF. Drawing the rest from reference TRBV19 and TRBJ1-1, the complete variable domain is DGGITQSPKYLFRKEGQNVTLSCEQNLNHDAMYWYRQDPGQGLRLIYYSQIVNDFQKGDIAEGYSVSREKKESFPLTVTSAQKNPTAFYLCASSTGTDYTEAFFGQGTRLTVV.

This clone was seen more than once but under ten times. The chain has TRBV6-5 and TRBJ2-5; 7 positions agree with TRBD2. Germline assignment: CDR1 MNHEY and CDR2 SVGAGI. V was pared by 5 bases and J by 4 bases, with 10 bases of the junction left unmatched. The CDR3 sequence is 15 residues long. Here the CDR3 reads CASSAGRGGRETQYF. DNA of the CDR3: TGTGCCAGCAGTGCCGGGCGGGGCGGGAGAGAGACCCAGTACTTC.

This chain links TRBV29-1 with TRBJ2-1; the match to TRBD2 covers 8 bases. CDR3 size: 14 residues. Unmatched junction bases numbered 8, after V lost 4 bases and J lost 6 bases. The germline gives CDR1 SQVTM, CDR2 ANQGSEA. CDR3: CSVVSGNSPNEQFF. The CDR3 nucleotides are TGCAGCGTTGTTAGCGGGAACTCCCCCAATGAGCAGTTCTTC.

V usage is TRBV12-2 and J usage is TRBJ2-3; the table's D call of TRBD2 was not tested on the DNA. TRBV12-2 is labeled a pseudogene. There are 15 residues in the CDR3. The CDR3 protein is CASRPQGGDTDTQYF. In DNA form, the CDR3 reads TGTGCAAGTCGCCCCCAGGGAGGGGACACAGATACGCAGTATTTT.

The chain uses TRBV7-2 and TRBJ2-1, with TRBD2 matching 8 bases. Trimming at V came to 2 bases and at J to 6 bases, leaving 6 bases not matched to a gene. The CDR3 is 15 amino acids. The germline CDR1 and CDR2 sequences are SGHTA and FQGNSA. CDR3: CASSLNYGRANEQFF. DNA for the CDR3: TGTGCCAGCAGCTTAAATTACGGGAGGGCCAATGAGCAGTTCTTC.